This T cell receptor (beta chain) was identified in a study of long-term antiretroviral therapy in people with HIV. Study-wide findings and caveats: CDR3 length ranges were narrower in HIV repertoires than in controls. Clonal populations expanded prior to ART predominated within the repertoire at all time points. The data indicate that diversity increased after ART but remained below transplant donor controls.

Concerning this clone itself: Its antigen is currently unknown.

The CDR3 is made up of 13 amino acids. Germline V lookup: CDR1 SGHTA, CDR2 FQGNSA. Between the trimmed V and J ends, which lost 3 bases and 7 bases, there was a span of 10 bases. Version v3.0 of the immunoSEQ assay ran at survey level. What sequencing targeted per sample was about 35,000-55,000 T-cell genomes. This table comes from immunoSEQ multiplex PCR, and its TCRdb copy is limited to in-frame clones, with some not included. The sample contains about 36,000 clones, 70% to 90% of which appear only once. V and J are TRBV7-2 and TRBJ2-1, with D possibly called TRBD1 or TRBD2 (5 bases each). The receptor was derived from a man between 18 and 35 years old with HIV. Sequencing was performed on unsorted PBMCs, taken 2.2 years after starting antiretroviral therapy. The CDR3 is CASSFEGWNEQFF. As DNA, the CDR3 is TGTGCCAGCAGCTTCGAGGGGTGGAATGAGCAGTTCTTC.